The sequence of this T cell receptor beta chain was determined in a study of beta chain features in type 1 diabetes. Findings of the study overall: Among all four CD4+ subsets, Type 1 diabetes patients had TCRB CDR3s that were moderately but significantly shorter.

The ends were cut back, 3 bases at V and 0 bases at J, with 7 bases in the middle. Germline V gives CDR1 SEHNR, CDR2 FQNEAQ (reference sequence). There are 14 residues in the CDR3. Via CD45RO/CCR7/CD25/CD127/CD95/CD27, cells of the CD4+ naive, central memory, regulatory and stem cell-like memory subsets were sorted. Reverse transcribing all isolated RNA meant expressed TCRB transcripts were sequenced. Clones were sequenced by immunoSEQ multiplex PCR, and TCRdb holds only the in-frame ones, with some missing. The data contain under 200,000 clones, about 9% of them singletons. This clone has just a few counts. What it binds is not known.

Sample: central memory CD4+ T cells from blood. The receptor comes from a woman between 18 and 29 years old with type 1 diabetes. The chain employs TRBV7-9 and TRBJ2-3; a weak D match, TRBD2 (6 bases). Here the CDR3 reads CASSLEGSTDTQYF. The CDR3 coding sequence is TGTGCCAGCAGCTTGGAGGGCAGCACAGATACGCAGTATTTT.